The next 22 T cell receptor beta chains were all read from a single sample in a study of Ad26.COV2.S vaccination and SARS-CoV-2 variants. Sample treatment: about 20 received Ad26.COV2.S at low or high dose, single or two shots; several received placebo; per-sample allocation not given. At day 63 after the first vaccine or placebo injection, samples were drawn. Assay: immunoSEQ multiplex PCR; the TCRdb copy retains only in-frame clones and omits some. This sample carries about 680,000 clones, around 90% of them seen once, and the ten largest clones take about 1.5%. The sample consisted of peripheral blood, taken in a trial of Ad26.COV2.S vaccine versus placebo. The origin of the receptors is a person aged 18 to 59 who received the Ad26.COV2.S COVID-19 vaccine or a placebo.

J is TRBJ2-7 and V is TRBV11-2, with 7 bases aligning to TRBD1. Losses at the gene ends were 4 bases for V and 2 bases for J; bases not matched to a gene: 2. CDR1 and CDR2 from the germline V gene are SGHAT and FQNNGV. The CDR3 covers 13 residues. The CDR3 DNA follows: TGTGCCAGCAGCTCGGGACAGCCCTACGAGCAGTACTTC. This encodes CASSSGQPYEQYF.

The V call is TRBV7-9, the J call TRBJ1-3; D unclear. The CDR3 runs 14 residues. V gave up 5 bases and J gave up 0 bases, with 8 bases separating them. From germline, CDR1 is SEHNR and CDR2 FQNEAQ (reference sequence). CDR3: CASSPVFSGNTIYF. CDR3 nucleotides: TGTGCCAGCAGCCCCGTTTTCTCTGGAAACACCATATATTTT.

V gene TRBV5-4 combines with J gene TRBJ2-1; 8 bases align to TRBD2. CDR3 length: 13 residues. The junction had 4 bases not matched to a gene; V was cut back by 0 bases and J by 11 bases. Germline V gives CDR1 SGHNT, CDR2 YYREEE (reference sequence). The CDR3 region is CASSLAGGPQQFF. DNA for the CDR3: TGTGCCAGCAGCTTGGCGGGAGGGCCCCAGCAGTTCTTC.

The V call is TRBV5-4, the J call TRBJ2-5; D might be TRBD1 or TRBD2, each matching 5 bases. V gave up 2 bases and J gave up 1 base, with 12 bases separating them. From germline, CDR1 is SGHNT and CDR2 YYREEE (reference sequence). The CDR3 runs 15 residues. The CDR3 coding sequence is TGTGCCAGCAGCTTTATAAGTGGGGGCCAAGAGACCCAGTACTTC. Its translation: CASSFISGGQETQYF.

This sequence joins TRBV29-1 and TRBJ1-4; 9 positions match TRBD1. V gave up 7 bases and J gave up 7 bases; unmatched junction bases: 10. The germline V gene has CDR1 SQVTM and CDR2 ANQGSEA. This CDR3 comprises 14 residues. CDR3 residues: CSAVRQGGGEKLFF. CDR3 sequence (DNA): TGCAGCGCCGTCCGACAGGGGGGAGGTGAAAAACTGTTTTTT.

The chain is built from TRBV2 and TRBJ2-1; possible D gene TRBD1, 6 bases. CDR1 and CDR2 from the germline V gene are SNHLY and FYNNEI. This CDR3 has 14 residues. The V end lost 11 bases, the J end lost 6 bases, and 20 bases lay between the germline ends. This CDR3 reads CAVRSGTLGNEQFF. CDR3 sequence (DNA): TGTGCCGTCAGATCCGGGACACTGGGCAATGAGCAGTTCTTC.

This clone showed up just once. CDR3 DNA sequence: TGTGCCTGGAGTAGGACAGGTACGAACCAAGAGACCCAGTACTTC. This gives the protein CAWSRTGTNQETQYF. The V and J genes are TRBV30 and TRBJ2-5; 7 bases are a match to TRBD1. This CDR3 region has 15 residues. CDR1 and CDR2 (germline): GTSNPN, SVGIG (reference sequence). V dropped 2 bases and J dropped 0; count of bases not matched to a gene: 6.

Concerning this clone: Additional DNA sequences in this sample encode the identical CDR3. The genes are TRBV30 and TRBJ2-5, with D tentatively TRBD1 (5 bases). This CDR3 has 12 amino acids. CDR1 and CDR2 from the germline V gene are GTSNPN and SVGIG (reference sequence). V lost 0 bases and J 4 bases, leaving 6 bases between the germline ends. The CDR3: CAWSVQGETQYF. The CDR3 nucleotides are TGTGCCTGGAGTGTTCAGGGAGAGACCCAGTACTTC. The entire variable domain, with the rest obtained from reference TRBV30 and TRBJ2-5, is as follows: SQTIHQWPATLVQPVGSPLSLECTVEGTSNPNLYWYRQAAGRGLQLLFYSVGIGQISSEVPQNLSASRPQDRQFILSSKKLLLSDSGFYLCAWSVQGETQYFGPGTRLLVL.

The V and J genes are TRBV11-3 and TRBJ2-1, with 8 positions matching TRBD2. The V gene's germline CDR1 is SGHNT and CDR2 YENEEA. V trimming: 5 bases; J trimming: 5 bases; junction bases outside the gene matches: 14. This CDR3 has 17 residues. The CDR3: CASSPPTSGRRDNEQFF. The CDR3 DNA sequence: TGTGCCAGCAGCCCTCCCACTAGCGGACGGAGGGACAATGAGCAGTTCTTC.

This chain links TRBV19 with TRBJ1-1; D remains unclear. This CDR3 spans 14 amino acids. The V gene lost 6 bases and the J gene lost 5 bases, with 16 bases spanning the gap. Germline V CDR1 and CDR2: LNHDA, SQIVND (reference sequence). CDR3 coding DNA: TGTGCCAGTAGAAGACGGGGAGGAAGTACTGAAGCTTTCTTT. Protein: CASRRRGGSTEAFF.

The chain has TRBV7-9 and TRBJ2-3, with D perhaps TRBD2 (6 bases). Looked up from germline, CDR1 is SEHNR and CDR2 is FQNEAQ (reference sequence). V lost 3 bases and J 0 bases, leaving 10 bases between the germline ends. This CDR3 spans 15 amino acids. CDR3 sequence: CASSLGGASTDTQYF. CDR3 coding DNA: TGTGCCAGCAGCTTGGGAGGAGCTAGCACAGATACGCAGTATTTT.

The V call is TRBV4-3, the J call TRBJ2-2; no firm D call. This CDR3 is 13 amino acids long. CDR1 is LGHNA, CDR2 YSLEER, per germline. V lost 2 bases to trimming and J lost 8 bases, with 9 bases between them. CDR3 in amino acids: CASSQLFRGELFF. The DNA for the CDR3 is TGCGCCAGCAGCCAACTTTTCCGGGGGGAGCTGTTTTTT.

This clone has a single count. This chain links TRBV7-8 with TRBJ1-3, with D perhaps matching TRBD1 (6 bases). The CDR3 is 15 amino acids. V shed 4 bases and J shed 0 bases, with 10 bases lying between them. Germline CDR1 and CDR2: SGHVS and FQNEAQ. In DNA, the CDR3 is TGTGCCAGCAGCTCGTCGGACAGCTCTGGAAACACCATATATTTT. Its translation: CASSSSDSSGNTIYF.

The chain couples TRBV18 to TRBJ1-1, with unresolved D. CDR1 and CDR2 (germline): KGHSH, LQKENI. This CDR3 is 13 amino acids long. Between the trimmed V and J ends, which lost 1 base and 4 bases, there was a span of 7 bases. The CDR3 reads CASSPLRGTEAFF. In DNA form, the CDR3 reads TGTGCCAGCTCACCACTTCGGGGCACTGAAGCTTTCTTT.

This rearrangement joins TRBV6-5 to TRBJ1-2; no clear D. The CDR3 has 15 residues. Between the trimmed V and J ends, which lost 0 bases and 8 bases, there was a span of 16 bases. From germline, CDR1 is MNHEY and CDR2 SVGAGI. DNA for the CDR3: TGTGCCAGCAGTTACTCGGTTGGGAGACACCGAGGCTACACCTTC. Its translation: CASSYSVGRHRGYTF.

This chain links TRBV5-1 with TRBJ2-7, with 8 bases matching TRBD1. This CDR3 region has 13 residues. The germline CDR1 and CDR2 sequences are SGHRS and YFSETQ. J gave up 0 bases and V 9 bases, and 5 bases lay outside the gene matches. The CDR3 DNA sequence: TGCGCCAAGGGACAGGTAAGCTCCTACGAGCAGTACTTC. Translating it yields CAKGQVSSYEQYF.

This chain connects TRBV19 to TRBJ2-3, with D perhaps TRBD1 (5 bases). CDR3 size: 15 residues. Per germline, CDR1 LNHDA and CDR2 SQIVND (reference sequence). Trimming cost V 3 bases and J 3 bases, with 13 bases left between them. The CDR3 sequence: CASSIGAALTDTQYF. CDR3 nucleotide sequence: TGTGCCAGTAGTATTGGGGCGGCGTTGACAGATACGCAGTATTTT.

The V and J genes are TRBV20-1 and TRBJ2-1, with a tentative D call TRBD1 (6 bases). CDR1 DFQATT and CDR2 SNEGSKA come from the germline V gene (reference sequence). The ends were cut back, 6 bases at V and 10 bases at J, with 10 bases in the middle. The CDR3 extends over 10 amino acids. The CDR3 nucleotides are TGCAGTGCCAGGGGAGTGGAGCAGTTCTTC. Its translation: CSARGVEQFF.

The J gene is TRBJ1-2, the V gene TRBV27; no clear D gene. The CDR3 length is 14 residues. Germline values: CDR1 MNHEY, CDR2 SMNVEV (reference sequence). Trimming shortened V by 8 bases and J by 4 bases, and 17 bases separated the two germline ends. Here the CDR3 reads CASALRERGYGYTF. CDR3 DNA: TGTGCCAGCGCCCTCCGGGAACGGGGCTATGGCTACACCTTC.

This sequence joins TRBV4-2 and TRBJ1-2; no firm D call. V was shortened by 1 base and J by 7 bases, with 13 bases between the two germline ends. The CDR3 covers 14 residues. Germline CDR1 is LGHNA and CDR2 is YNFKEQ. The CDR3 DNA follows: TGTGCCAGCAGCCAAGGAAATCCTCGCCTTGGCTACACCTTC. It yields the protein CASSQGNPRLGYTF.

This clone was picked up a small number of times. The chain couples TRBV30 to TRBJ1-3; D ambiguous. This CDR3 is built from 16 residues. Germline values: CDR1 GTSNPN, CDR2 SVGIG (reference sequence). The V end lost 0 bases, the J end lost 4 bases, and 16 bases lay between the germline ends. DNA of the CDR3: TGTGCCTGGAGTGTACCCTCAGGCAGCCCGGGAAACACCATATATTTT. Its translation: CAWSVPSGSPGNTIYF.

The gene calls are TRBV7-6 and TRBJ1-1; D is perhaps TRBD1 (5 bases). The CDR3 runs 17 residues. Germline V lookup: CDR1 SGHVS, CDR2 FNYEAQ. V was cut by 1 base and J by 4 bases, with 19 bases left in between. CDR3: CASSLEPLSGWTTEAFF. The CDR3 nucleotides read TGTGCCAGCAGCTTAGAACCACTCTCAGGGTGGACCACTGAAGCTTTCTTT.